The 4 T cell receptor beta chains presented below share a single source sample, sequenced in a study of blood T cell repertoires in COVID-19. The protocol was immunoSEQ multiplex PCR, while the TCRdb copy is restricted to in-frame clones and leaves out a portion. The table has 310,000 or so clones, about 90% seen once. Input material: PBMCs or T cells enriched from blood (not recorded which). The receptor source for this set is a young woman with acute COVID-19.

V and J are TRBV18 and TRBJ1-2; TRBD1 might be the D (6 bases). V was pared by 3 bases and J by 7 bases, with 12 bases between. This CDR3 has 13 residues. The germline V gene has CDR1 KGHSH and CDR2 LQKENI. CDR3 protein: CASSPGQSAGYTF. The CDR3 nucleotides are TGTGCCAGCTCACCCGGACAGTCTGCTGGCTACACCTTC.

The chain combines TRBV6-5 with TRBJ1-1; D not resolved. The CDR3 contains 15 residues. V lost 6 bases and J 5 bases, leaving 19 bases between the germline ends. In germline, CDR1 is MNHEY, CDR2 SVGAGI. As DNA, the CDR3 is TGTGCCAGCAGCGCCCCTGGCAGGCAACGGACTGAAGCTTTCTTT. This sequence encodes CASSAPGRQRTEAFF.

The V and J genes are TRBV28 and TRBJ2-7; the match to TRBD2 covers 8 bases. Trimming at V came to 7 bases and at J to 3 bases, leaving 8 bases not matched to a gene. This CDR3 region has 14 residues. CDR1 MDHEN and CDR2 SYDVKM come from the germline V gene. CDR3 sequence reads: CASNRAGANYEQYF. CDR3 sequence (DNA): TGTGCCAGCAACCGAGCGGGAGCAAACTACGAGCAGTACTTC.

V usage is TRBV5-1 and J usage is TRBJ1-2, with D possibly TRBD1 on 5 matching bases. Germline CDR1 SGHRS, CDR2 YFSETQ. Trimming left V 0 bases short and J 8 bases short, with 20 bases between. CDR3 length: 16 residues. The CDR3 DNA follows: TGCGCCAGCAGCTTGGCCTCTGGCAGGGAACGAGGCGGCTACACCTTC. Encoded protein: CASSLASGRERGGYTF.